This passage covers 29 T cell receptor beta chains from one sample sequenced in a study of blood T cell repertoires in COVID-19. Here immunoSEQ multiplex PCR was the method, and the copy in TCRdb shows in-frame clones only, minus some. The sample consists of a few hundred thousand clones, around 90% of them appearing once. Specimen: peripheral blood. The receptors derive from a man aged 55 to 69 who had recovered from COVID-19.

The chain is built from TRBV6-4 and TRBJ2-5, with TRBD1 as a possible D gene (5 bases). The CDR3 covers 14 residues. V gave up 0 bases and J gave up 3 bases, with 8 bases separating them. In germline, CDR1 is MRHNA, CDR2 SNTAGT. The CDR3 DNA reads as TGTGCCAGCAGTGACTCGGCAGGGAAAGAGACCCAGTACTTC. Amino acid sequence: CASSDSAGKETQYF.

V and J are TRBV7-9 and TRBJ1-1, with a possible D match to TRBD1 (6 bases). The CDR3 is made up of 14 amino acids. V shed 1 base and J shed 6 bases, with 12 bases lying between them. Germline CDR1 reads SEHNR; CDR2 reads FQNEAQ (reference sequence). The CDR3, as DNA: TGTGCCAGCAGCTTAGGCAACAGGGTCGCTGAAGCTTTCTTT. Encoded protein: CASSLGNRVAEAFF.

This chain uses TRBV23-1 with TRBJ2-2; D not certain. TRBV23-1 is filed as an ORF, its function uncertain. The CDR3 loop spans 14 amino acids. V was cut by 4 bases and J by 4 bases, with 10 bases left in between. The CDR3 protein is CASSPHQFTGELFF. The DNA for the CDR3 is TGCGCCAGCAGTCCTCATCAGTTCACCGGGGAGCTGTTTTTT.

The chain is built from TRBV7-9 and TRBJ1-2; the match to TRBD1 covers 11 bases. This CDR3 is 14 amino acids long. V lost 4 bases, J lost 8 bases, and 6 bases stayed unmatched. CDR1 is SEHNR, CDR2 FQNEAQ, per germline (reference sequence). The chain's CDR3 is CASSSGQGEKGYTF. The CDR3 DNA reads as TGTGCCAGCAGCTCGGGACAGGGGGAGAAAGGCTACACCTTC. Full variable domain (remainder filled in from reference TRBV7-9 and TRBJ1-2): DTGVSQNPRHKITKRGQNVTFRCDPISEHNRLYWYRQTLGQGPEFLTYFQNEAQLEKSRLLSDRFSAERPKGSFSTLEIQRTEQGDSAMYLCASSSGQGEKGYTFGSGTRLTVV.

The rearrangement links TRBV2 to TRBJ1-2; 7 bases match TRBD1. CDR3 size: 14 residues. J was trimmed by 5 bases and V by 4 bases; bases with no gene match: 7. In germline, CDR1 is SNHLY, CDR2 FYNNEI. The CDR3 DNA sequence: TGTGCCAGCAGTGGGTCAGGGGGTGAGTATGGCTACACCTTC. Its protein is CASSGSGGEYGYTF.

The chain is built from TRBV18 and TRBJ2-5, with D maybe TRBD1 (5 bases). CDR3 length: 15 amino acids. The V gene lost 2 bases and the J gene lost 2 bases, with 12 bases spanning the gap. The V gene's germline CDR1 is KGHSH and CDR2 LQKENI. The CDR3 DNA reads TGTGCCAGCTCACCAGCGACAGCCTCACAAGAGACCCAGTACTTC. Its protein is CASSPATASQETQYF.

The CDR3 is CASSQEPGLGSYEQYF. The CDR3 DNA sequence: TGCGCCAGCAGCCAAGAACCGGGACTAGGCTCCTACGAGCAGTACTTC. The chain joins TRBV5-1 to TRBJ2-7, with TRBD2 matching over 8 bases. With V trimmed by 4 bases and J by 0 bases, 9 bases remained unmatched. The CDR3 contains 16 residues. Germline V gene sequence: CDR1 SGHRS, CDR2 YFSETQ.

On this clone: The junction does not match germline at one end; this may be a read error. J is TRBJ2-7 and V is TRBV7-2; tentatively, D is TRBD2 (5 bases). The CDR3 covers 14 residues. Germline V CDR1 and CDR2: SGHTA, FQGNSA. CDR3 DNA: TGTGCCAGCACCTTATCTAGCACCTCCTACGAGCAGTACTTC. It encodes CASTLSSTSYEQYF.

V is TRBV6-6 and J is TRBJ1-5; D is uncertain. The V gene lost 2 bases and the J gene lost 0 bases, with 11 bases spanning the gap. This CDR3 contains 16 residues. Germline CDR1 reads MNHNY; CDR2 reads SVGAGI (reference sequence). CDR3 in amino acids: CASSYEASYSNQPQHF. DNA of the CDR3: TGTGCCAGCAGTTACGAGGCGTCTTATAGCAATCAGCCCCAGCATTTT.

This chain joins TRBV9 and TRBJ2-3; 13 nucleotides line up with TRBD2. The germline CDR1 and CDR2 sequences are SGDLS and YYNGEE. Germline trimming cut 4 bases from V and 6 bases from J; bases unmatched to any gene: 11. The CDR3 covers 17 residues. The CDR3 is CASSTRTSGGPWDTQYF. The CDR3, as DNA: TGTGCCAGCAGCACCCGGACTAGCGGGGGCCCCTGGGATACGCAGTATTTT.

In its sample, this clone was seen once. This rearrangement joins TRBV27 to TRBJ1-5; unclear D gene. Trimming took off 0 bases at V and 3 bases at J, with 9 bases between the two ends. This CDR3 is 15 amino acids long. CDR1 MNHEY and CDR2 SMNVEV come from the germline V gene (reference sequence). The CDR3 region is CASSLSAVINQPQHF. The CDR3, as DNA: TGTGCCAGCAGTTTATCGGCAGTAATCAATCAGCCCCAGCATTTT.

This chain joins TRBV4-1 and TRBJ2-3; 9 nucleotides align to TRBD2. V lost 0 bases, J lost 5 bases, and 12 bases stayed unmatched. The germline V gene has CDR1 MGHRA and CDR2 YSYEKL. The CDR3 length is 18 residues. CDR3 region: CASSQDHRAGGPGDTQYF. The CDR3 nucleotides are TGCGCCAGCAGCCAAGATCATCGTGCGGGGGGGCCCGGAGATACGCAGTATTTT.

This rearrangement joins TRBV19 to TRBJ2-6; D uncertain. This CDR3 spans 16 amino acids. In germline, CDR1 is LNHDA, CDR2 SQIVND (reference sequence). Deletions cut 5 bases from V and 2 bases from J, with 13 bases between. The CDR3 protein is CASSFRHGPGANVLTF. In DNA, the CDR3 is TGTGCCAGTAGTTTCCGACATGGTCCTGGGGCCAACGTCCTGACTTTC.

The chain links TRBV9 to TRBJ2-7; 9 bases are shared with TRBD1. There are 14 residues in the CDR3. Germline CDR1 and CDR2: SGDLS and YYNGEE. Trimming at V came to 4 bases and at J to 7 bases, leaving 9 bases not matched to a gene. CDR3 protein: CASSLRDREGEQYF. The CDR3, as DNA: TGTGCCAGCAGCCTCCGGGACAGGGAGGGTGAGCAGTACTTC.

On this clone itself: Sequence at one end of the junction differs from germline and may be a read error. The CDR3 sequence: CANSPPGQGSEKLFF. The DNA for the CDR3 is TGTGCCAACTCACCCCCCGGACAGGGAAGTGAAAAACTGTTTTTT. This chain uses TRBV18 with TRBJ1-4; the match to TRBD1 covers 8 bases. This CDR3 spans 15 amino acids. Germline V gene lookup returns CDR1 KGHSH and CDR2 LQKENI.

This rearrangement joins TRBV11-1 to TRBJ1-1; D remains ambiguous. Per germline, CDR1 SGHAT and CDR2 FQDESV (reference sequence). This CDR3 is built from 13 residues. Between the trimmed V and J ends, which lost 1 base and 2 bases, there was a span of 5 bases. The CDR3: CASSLGLNTEAFF. CDR3 nucleotide sequence: TGTGCCAGCAGCTTAGGGCTCAACACTGAAGCTTTCTTT.

The V call is TRBV4-2, the J call TRBJ2-3; 11 bases are a match to TRBD2. Germline CDR1 reads LGHNA; CDR2 reads YNFKEQ. The CDR3 runs 17 residues. Trimming took 1 base from V and 3 from J; bases not matched to a gene: 6. CDR3 residues: CASSQVGTSGPTDTQYF. The CDR3 DNA follows: TGTGCCAGCAGCCAAGTTGGGACTAGCGGCCCTACAGATACGCAGTATTTT.

This rearrangement joins TRBV7-9 to TRBJ2-7, with a tentative D call TRBD2 (7 bases). CDR1 and CDR2 (germline): SEHNR, FQNEAQ (reference sequence). Trimming took off 2 bases at V and 3 bases at J, with 20 bases between the two ends. The CDR3 sequence is 17 residues long. The CDR3 is CASSLFPGGRSHYEQYF. CDR3 bases: TGTGCCAGCAGCTTATTCCCCGGGGGGCGATCCCACTACGAGCAGTACTTC.

V gene TRBV19 combines with J gene TRBJ2-1, with 13 bases lining up with TRBD2. The CDR3 is 15 amino acids. Looked up from germline, CDR1 is LNHDA and CDR2 is SQIVND (reference sequence). J was trimmed by 10 bases and V by 1 base; bases with no gene match: 4. The CDR3 reads CASSIAGLAGPEQFF. CDR3 nucleotide sequence: TGTGCCAGTAGTATAGCGGGACTAGCGGGGCCGGAGCAGTTCTTC.

The J gene is TRBJ2-7, the V gene TRBV13, with 9 bases lining up with TRBD1. Trimming cost V 5 bases and J 3 bases; bases outside gene matches: 11. Per germline, CDR1 PRHDT and CDR2 FYEKMQ (reference sequence). This CDR3 is built from 16 residues. In DNA form, the CDR3 reads TGTGCCAGCAGCCCCGGACAGGGGCCACAACTCTACGAGCAGTACTTC. It specifies CASSPGQGPQLYEQYF.

The J gene is TRBJ2-1, the V gene TRBV6-6; maybe TRBD1 (6 bases). Germline CDR1 MNHNY, CDR2 SVGAGI (reference sequence). This CDR3 has 16 residues. V lost 5 bases and J 5 bases, leaving 19 bases between the germline ends. The DNA of the CDR3 is TGTGCCAGCAGTCGATACAGGGATCTGGCGGACAATGAGCAGTTCTTC. Amino acid sequence: CASSRYRDLADNEQFF.

The genes are TRBV29-1 and TRBJ2-1; 12 nucleotides agree with TRBD1. The CDR3 consists of 13 residues. V lost 8 bases and J lost 7; bases outside the gene matches: 6. In germline, CDR1 is SQVTM, CDR2 ANQGSEA. CDR3: CSPLGQGANEQFF. DNA for the CDR3: TGCAGCCCGCTGGGACAGGGGGCGAATGAGCAGTTCTTC.

The genes are TRBV6-5 and TRBJ2-3, with 9 bases matching TRBD2. The length of the CDR3 is 16 residues. Trimming removed 0 bases from V and 2 bases from J; junction bases left unmatched: 3. From germline, CDR1 is MNHEY and CDR2 SVGAGI. The CDR3 DNA reads TGTGCCAGCAGTTACTCGACTAGCGGTTACACAGATACGCAGTATTTT. Protein product: CASSYSTSGYTDTQYF.

The rearrangement links TRBV9 to TRBJ2-1, with TRBD2 matching over 14 bases. This CDR3 has 17 amino acids. V dropped 2 bases and J dropped 3; count of bases not matched to a gene: 4. Germline CDR1 reads SGDLS; CDR2 reads YYNGEE. CDR3 sequence (DNA): TGTGCCAGCAGCGTGGGACTAGCGGGGGCGCGCTACAATGAGCAGTTCTTC. This encodes CASSVGLAGARYNEQFF. Full variable domain (rest looked up from reference TRBV9 and TRBJ2-1): DSGVTQTPKHLITATGQRVTLRCSPRSGDLSVYWYQQSLDQGLQFLIQYYNGEERAKGNILERFSAQQFPDLHSELNLSSLELGDSALYFCASSVGLAGARYNEQFFGPGTRLTVL.

This chain links TRBV11-2 with TRBJ1-2, with a tentative D call TRBD1 (5 bases). Germline CDR1 is SGHAT and CDR2 is FQNNGV. V lost 6 bases and J lost 5, with 13 bases in between. The CDR3 spans 13 residues. The CDR3 reads CASSLDSPYGYTF. Here the CDR3 DNA reads TGTGCCAGCAGTCTAGACAGCCCATATGGCTACACCTTC.

The chain couples TRBV3-1 (or the pseudogene TRBV3-2) to TRBJ2-3; D is undetermined. The CDR3 sequence is 13 residues long. CDR1 LGHDT and CDR2 YNNKEL come from the germline V gene (reference sequence). The V end was cut by 3 bases, the J end by 4 bases, with 8 bases between. CDR3 nucleotides: TGTGCCAGCAGCCACTCTAGAGCAGATACGCAGTATTTT. It specifies CASSHSRADTQYF.

This chain links TRBV5-5 with TRBJ1-4, with TRBD1 matching over 10 bases. Germline CDR1 reads SGHKS; CDR2 reads YYEKEE (reference sequence). The CDR3 totals 15 residues. J was trimmed by 4 bases and V by 6 bases; bases with no gene match: 6. This CDR3 reads CASIRTGGLNEKLFF. CDR3 DNA sequence: TGTGCCAGCATACGGACAGGGGGACTTAATGAAAAACTGTTTTTT.

The V and J genes are TRBV3-1 (or the pseudogene TRBV3-2) and TRBJ1-2; D is undetermined. Trimming removed 2 bases from V and 5 bases from J, with 18 bases in between. There are 16 residues in the CDR3. The germline CDR1 and CDR2 sequences are LGHDT and YNNKEL (reference sequence). DNA for the CDR3: TGTGCCAGCAGCCAACAGCGGCCCCCCGCCAGGTATGGCTACACCTTC. Translated, it gives CASSQQRPPARYGYTF.

This clone occurred once. The gene calls are TRBV7-9 and TRBJ2-3; no definite D call. The V gene lost 2 bases and the J gene lost 7 bases, with 10 bases spanning the gap. CDR3 length: 13 amino acids. The germline V gene encodes CDR1 SEHNR and CDR2 FQNEAQ (reference sequence). The CDR3 loop is CASSLSPRNTQYF. The CDR3 nucleotides are TGTGCCAGCAGCTTATCCCCCAGAAATACGCAGTATTTT.